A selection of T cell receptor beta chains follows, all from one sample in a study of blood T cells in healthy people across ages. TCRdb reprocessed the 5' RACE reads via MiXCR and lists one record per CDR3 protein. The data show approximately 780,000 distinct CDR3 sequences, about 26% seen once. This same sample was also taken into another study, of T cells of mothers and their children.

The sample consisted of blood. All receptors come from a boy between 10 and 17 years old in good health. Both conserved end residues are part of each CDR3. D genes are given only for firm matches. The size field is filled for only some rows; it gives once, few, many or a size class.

cdr3_aa: CASSLGRTGGFNEQFF
cdr3_nt: TGCGCCAGCAGCCTTGGCCGGACAGGGGGGTTCAATGAGCAGTTCTTC
d_call: TRBD1
j_call: TRBJ2-1
clone_size: few
v_call: TRBV5-1

cdr3_aa: CASSQGHNEKLFF
cdr3_nt: TGCGCCAGCAGCCAGGGGCATAATGAAAAACTGTTTTTT
d_call: -
j_call: TRBJ1-4
clone_size: few
v_call: TRBV5-1

cdr3_aa: CAWSPMGGAFF
cdr3_nt: TGTGCCTGGAGTCCCATGGGTGGAGCTTTCTTT
d_call: -
j_call: TRBJ1-1
clone_size: few
v_call: TRBV30

cdr3_aa: CASSPEGGGETQYF
cdr3_nt: TGTGCCAGCAGCCCAGAGGGGGGCGGGGAGACCCAGTACTTC
d_call: -
j_call: TRBJ2-5
clone_size: many
v_call: TRBV7-8

cdr3_aa: CSVEDLGRGYGYTF
cdr3_nt: TGCAGCGTTGAAGATCTAGGCAGGGGCTATGGCTACACCTTC
d_call: -
j_call: TRBJ1-2
clone_size: -
v_call: TRBV29-1

cdr3_aa: CASSRPDEWEETQYF
cdr3_nt: TGTGCCAGTAGTCGCCCGGATGAGTGGGAGGAGACCCAGTACTTC
d_call: -
j_call: TRBJ2-5
clone_size: -
v_call: TRBV19

cdr3_aa: CASSFPGRGGDNEQFF
cdr3_nt: TGTGCCAGCAGCTTCCCGGGGCGGGGGGGCGACAATGAGCAGTTCTTC
d_call: TRBD2
j_call: TRBJ2-1
clone_size: few
v_call: TRBV5-6

cdr3_aa: CASGREVFYGYTF
cdr3_nt: TGTGCCAGCGGCAGGGAAGTGTTCTATGGCTACACCTTC
d_call: -
j_call: TRBJ1-2
clone_size: few
v_call: TRBV12-3/TRBV12-4

cdr3_aa: CASNDRDMGKNIQYF
cdr3_nt: TGTGCCAGCAATGACCGGGACATGGGCAAAAACATTCAGTACTTC
d_call: -
j_call: TRBJ2-4
clone_size: -
v_call: TRBV21-1

cdr3_aa: CASSLVQGGAIDNSPLHF
cdr3_nt: TGTGCCAGCAGTTTAGTACAGGGAGGCGCTATCGATAATTCACCCCTCCACTTT
d_call: -
j_call: TRBJ1-6
clone_size: few
v_call: TRBV7-6

cdr3_aa: CASSLGTGFTEAFF
cdr3_nt: TGTGCCAGCAGTTTAGGGACAGGTTTCACTGAAGCTTTCTTT
d_call: TRBD1
j_call: TRBJ1-1
clone_size: -
v_call: TRBV12-3/TRBV12-4

cdr3_aa: CASSYRDRMNYGYTF
cdr3_nt: TGTGCCAGCAGTTACAGGGACAGGATGAACTATGGCTACACCTTC
d_call: TRBD1
j_call: TRBJ1-2
clone_size: -
v_call: TRBV6-5

cdr3_aa: CSARDHKGGREQYF
cdr3_nt: TGCAGTGCTAGAGATCACAAGGGGGGGCGGGAGCAGTACTTC
d_call: -
j_call: TRBJ2-7
clone_size: few
v_call: TRBV20-1

cdr3_aa: CASSLDVGSGNTIYF
cdr3_nt: TGCGCCAGTAGCTTGGACGTGGGCTCTGGAAACACCATATATTTT
d_call: -
j_call: TRBJ1-3
clone_size: -
v_call: TRBV5-1

cdr3_aa: CASSLSQGGSYGQYF
cdr3_nt: TGTGCCAGCAGTTTGTCGCAGGGGGGCTCCTACGGGCAGTACTTC
d_call: -
j_call: TRBJ2-5
clone_size: few
v_call: TRBV27

cdr3_aa: CSVEGRGPNVLDF
cdr3_nt: TGCAGCGTTGAGGGCAGGGGCCCTAACGTCTTGGACTTC
d_call: -
j_call: TRBJ2-7
clone_size: many
v_call: TRBV29-1

cdr3_aa: CSASGPTGDPNYGYTF
cdr3_nt: TGCAGTGCTAGCGGCCCGACAGGGGATCCAAACTATGGCTACACCTTC
d_call: TRBD1
j_call: TRBJ1-2
clone_size: -
v_call: TRBV20-1

cdr3_aa: CASSLELGGPYNEQFF
cdr3_nt: TGTGCCAGCAGCTTAGAGCTGGGGGGACCCTACAATGAGCAGTTCTTC
d_call: -
j_call: TRBJ2-1
clone_size: -
v_call: TRBV11-2

cdr3_aa: CASSFGMGLGAFF
cdr3_nt: TGTGCCAGCAGTTTCGGTATGGGACTGGGAGCTTTCTTT
d_call: -
j_call: TRBJ1-1
clone_size: -
v_call: TRBV6-5

cdr3_aa: CASSVDPGFNYGYTF
cdr3_nt: TGTGCCAGCAGCGTAGACCCGGGGTTTAACTATGGCTACACCTTC
d_call: -
j_call: TRBJ1-2
clone_size: few
v_call: TRBV9

cdr3_aa: CASSFSAIHEQYF
cdr3_nt: TGTGCCAGCAGTTTTTCGGCAATCCACGAGCAGTACTTC
d_call: -
j_call: TRBJ2-7
clone_size: few
v_call: TRBV12-3/TRBV12-4

cdr3_aa: CASRTAVTDTQYF
cdr3_nt: TGCGCCAGCAGAACCGCAGTCACAGATACGCAGTATTTT
d_call: -
j_call: TRBJ2-3
clone_size: -
v_call: TRBV5-1

cdr3_aa: CASSREATASYEQYF
cdr3_nt: TGTGCCAGCAGTAGGGAAGCAACGGCCTCCTACGAGCAGTACTTC
d_call: -
j_call: TRBJ2-7
clone_size: many
v_call: TRBV2

cdr3_aa: CASSQNMETQYF
cdr3_nt: TGTGCCAGCAGCCAGAACATGGAGACCCAGTACTTC
d_call: -
j_call: TRBJ2-5
clone_size: -
v_call: TRBV3-1

cdr3_aa: CASLAGYGELFF
cdr3_nt: TGTGCCAGTCTAGCGGGATACGGGGAGCTGTTTTTT
d_call: TRBD2
j_call: TRBJ2-2
clone_size: few
v_call: TRBV7-9

cdr3_aa: CAYSADFNYGYTF
cdr3_nt: TGTGCCTACTCGGCAGACTTCAACTATGGCTACACCTTC
d_call: -
j_call: TRBJ1-2
clone_size: -
v_call: TRBV30

cdr3_aa: CSVEGSLGYTF
cdr3_nt: TGCAGCGTTGAGGGATCTCTTGGCTACACCTTC
d_call: -
j_call: TRBJ1-2
clone_size: few
v_call: TRBV29-1

cdr3_aa: CAWSPQGGEQHF
cdr3_nt: TGTGCCTGGAGTCCTCAGGGGGGCGAGCAGCACTTC
d_call: -
j_call: TRBJ2-7
clone_size: few
v_call: TRBV30

cdr3_aa: CSARTGSELFF
cdr3_nt: TGCAGTGCTAGAACAGGGAGCGAACTGTTTTTT
d_call: -
j_call: TRBJ1-4
clone_size: -
v_call: TRBV20-1

cdr3_aa: CSVRLAGGLSGANVLTF
cdr3_nt: TGCAGCGTCCGTTTAGCGGGAGGACTCTCTGGGGCCAACGTCCTGACTTTC
d_call: TRBD2
j_call: TRBJ2-6
clone_size: few
v_call: TRBV29-1

cdr3_aa: CAIRGADTEAFF
cdr3_nt: TGTGCCATCAGGGGGGCCGACACTGAAGCTTTCTTT
d_call: -
j_call: TRBJ1-1
clone_size: -
v_call: TRBV10-3

cdr3_aa: CASSLGTGDRETQYF
cdr3_nt: TGTGCCAGCAGCTTGGGGACAGGGGACAGGGAGACCCAGTACTTC
d_call: TRBD1
j_call: TRBJ2-5
clone_size: few
v_call: TRBV7-9

cdr3_aa: CASEGAFSVSNQPQHF
cdr3_nt: TGTGCCAGCGAGGGGGCATTTTCTGTCAGCAATCAGCCCCAGCATTTT
d_call: TRBD1
j_call: TRBJ1-5
clone_size: -
v_call: TRBV7-6

cdr3_aa: CSARSSEGSWGEKLFF
cdr3_nt: TGCAGTGCTAGATCCTCGGAGGGGTCCTGGGGTGAAAAACTGTTTTTT
d_call: -
j_call: TRBJ1-4
clone_size: -
v_call: TRBV20-1

cdr3_aa: CASSLRGSGTEAFF
cdr3_nt: TGCGCCAGCAGCCTCCGGGGCTCAGGGACTGAAGCTTTCTTT
d_call: -
j_call: TRBJ1-1
clone_size: -
v_call: TRBV4-1

cdr3_aa: CASSQGWGQGASEQYF
cdr3_nt: TGTGCCAGCAGCCAGGGTTGGGGACAGGGGGCATCCGAGCAGTACTTC
d_call: TRBD1
j_call: TRBJ2-7
clone_size: -
v_call: TRBV7-6

cdr3_aa: CSARESTTDTQYF
cdr3_nt: TGCAGTGCTAGAGAATCTACCACAGATACGCAGTATTTT
d_call: -
j_call: TRBJ2-3
clone_size: -
v_call: TRBV20-1

cdr3_aa: CASSRGADSYNEQFF
cdr3_nt: TGTGCCAGCAGCCGAGGGGCCGACTCCTACAATGAGCAGTTCTTC
d_call: -
j_call: TRBJ2-1
clone_size: few
v_call: TRBV27

cdr3_aa: CASSERAPYEQYF
cdr3_nt: TGTGCCAGCAGTGAACGGGCCCCCTACGAGCAGTACTTC
d_call: -
j_call: TRBJ2-7
clone_size: few
v_call: TRBV6-1

cdr3_aa: CASSLTGPSGNTIYF
cdr3_nt: TGTGCCAGCAGTTTGACAGGCCCCTCTGGAAACACCATATATTTT
d_call: -
j_call: TRBJ1-3
clone_size: -
v_call: TRBV12-3/TRBV12-4

cdr3_aa: CASSRYQDFLGEQYF
cdr3_nt: TGTGCCAGCAGTAGATACCAAGACTTTTTAGGCGAGCAGTACTTC
d_call: -
j_call: TRBJ2-7
clone_size: -
v_call: TRBV6-6

cdr3_aa: CASSLLGTDDEQYF
cdr3_nt: TGTGCCAGCAGCCTTTTGGGGACAGACGACGAGCAGTACTTC
d_call: TRBD1
j_call: TRBJ2-7
clone_size: few
v_call: TRBV7-3

cdr3_aa: CSVHRENIQYF
cdr3_nt: TGCAGTGTCCACAGGGAAAACATTCAGTACTTC
d_call: -
j_call: TRBJ2-4
clone_size: -
v_call: TRBV20-1

cdr3_aa: CASSQNRENEQFF
cdr3_nt: TGTGCCAGCAGCCAAAACAGGGAAAATGAGCAGTTCTTC
d_call: -
j_call: TRBJ2-1
clone_size: -
v_call: TRBV3-1

cdr3_aa: CASSLERVPSSYNEQFF
cdr3_nt: TGTGCCAGCAGCTTAGAGAGGGTTCCATCATCCTACAATGAGCAGTTCTTC
d_call: -
j_call: TRBJ2-1
clone_size: -
v_call: TRBV7-2

cdr3_aa: CATRQTGAYTQYF
cdr3_nt: TGTGCCACCAGACAGACAGGAGCCTATACGCAGTATTTT
d_call: -
j_call: TRBJ2-3
clone_size: -
v_call: TRBV24-1

cdr3_aa: CASSKALGSYEQYF
cdr3_nt: TGTGCCAGCAGCAAAGCGCTGGGATCCTACGAGCAGTACTTC
d_call: -
j_call: TRBJ2-7
clone_size: few
v_call: TRBV21-1

cdr3_aa: CASSQDRGGAYEQYF
cdr3_nt: TGCGCCAGCAGCCAAGATAGGGGGGGCGCCTACGAGCAGTACTTC
d_call: -
j_call: TRBJ2-7
clone_size: few
v_call: TRBV4-3

cdr3_aa: CASSSTTGQTNEKLFF
cdr3_nt: TGTGCCAGCAGCTCAACGACGGGACAGACTAATGAAAAACTGTTTTTT
d_call: TRBD1
j_call: TRBJ1-4
clone_size: -
v_call: TRBV2

cdr3_aa: CSTRATGTGNSPLHF
cdr3_nt: TGCAGCACTAGAGCCACCGGGACAGGGAATTCACCCCTCCACTTT
d_call: TRBD1
j_call: TRBJ1-6
clone_size: -
v_call: TRBV20-1

cdr3_aa: CSATTGGVNEQFF
cdr3_nt: TGCAGTGCCACGACAGGGGGGGTCAATGAGCAGTTCTTC
d_call: TRBD1
j_call: TRBJ2-1
clone_size: few
v_call: TRBV20-1

cdr3_aa: CASSPPSYNEKLFF
cdr3_nt: TGTGCCAGCTCCCCACCGAGTTATAATGAAAAACTGTTTTTT
d_call: -
j_call: TRBJ1-4
clone_size: -
v_call: TRBV18

cdr3_aa: CASSQTGGLDTGELFF
cdr3_nt: TGCGCCAGCAGCCAGACGGGGGGGCTGGACACCGGGGAGCTGTTTTTT
d_call: TRBD2
j_call: TRBJ2-2
clone_size: -
v_call: TRBV4-1

cdr3_aa: CSARGDRGYTEAFF
cdr3_nt: TGCAGTGCTAGAGGCGACAGGGGTTACACTGAAGCTTTCTTT
d_call: TRBD1
j_call: TRBJ1-1
clone_size: -
v_call: TRBV20-1